The 28 T cell receptor beta chains given below trace back to one sample, sequenced in a study of cytomegalovirus exposure and HLA in healthy donors (dated by TCRdb to between 2016 and 2019). Library generation was performed with the immunoSEQ multiplex PCR assay. A mixture of 60 forward primers for TCR Vbeta segments and 13 reverse primers for TCR Jbeta segments was used in the multiplex PCR. Imported from immuneACCESS, the table was reduced by TCRdb to in-frame sequences with V and J called. These copies leave out some clones; in studies compared against another copy, an unresolved V gene accounts for under half, and the cause of the remainder is not known. This sample comprises about 69,000 clones, 74% of them detected only once. 11% of the sample rests with the top ten. The sample comprised PBMCs. The receptors were sampled from a woman aged 60-70 years in good health and CMV-seropositive.

In its sample, this clone was seen once. V gene TRBV30 combines with J gene TRBJ1-1; 7 bases map to TRBD1. V shed 2 bases, J shed 1 base, and the junction held 4 bases outside the gene matches. Germline CDR1 GTSNPN, CDR2 SVGIG (reference sequence). The CDR3 consists of 14 residues. CDR3 sequence: CAWSRQGGNTEAFF. In DNA, the CDR3 is TGTGCCTGGAGTCGACAGGGAGGGAACACTGAAGCTTTCTTT. Combining the CDR3 with reference TRBV30 and TRBJ1-1 gives the whole variable domain SQTIHQWPATLVQPVGSPLSLECTVEGTSNPNLYWYRQAAGRGLQLLFYSVGIGQISSEVPQNLSASRPQDRQFILSSKKLLLSDSGFYLCAWSRQGGNTEAFFGQGTRLTVV.

This chain uses TRBV7-3 with TRBJ2-1, with D perhaps matching TRBD1 (5 bases). CDR1 and CDR2 (germline): SGHTA, FQGTGA. With 8 bases removed from V and 0 bases from J, the gap between germline ends came to 11 bases. The length of the CDR3 is 14 residues. The CDR3 protein is CASAADSSYNEQFF. CDR3 DNA: TGTGCCAGCGCGGCAGACAGCTCCTACAATGAGCAGTTCTTC.

The rearrangement uses TRBV18 and TRBJ1-4, with D maybe TRBD1 (6 bases). Germline V CDR1 and CDR2: KGHSH, LQKENI. Trimming took 2 bases from V and 7 from J, leaving 11 bases between them. The CDR3 consists of 14 residues. The chain's CDR3 is CASSPGQGSEKLFF. The CDR3 coding sequence is TGTGCCAGCTCACCAGGGCAGGGGTCTGAAAAACTGTTTTTT.

The chain links TRBV5-6 to TRBJ2-1; a weak D match, TRBD2 (5 bases). The germline V and J ends were trimmed by 1 base and 8 bases, with 7 bases remaining between them. This CDR3 has 12 amino acids. Germline V gene data show CDR1 as SGHDT and CDR2 as YYEEEE. The CDR3 sequence: CASSLRGHEQFF. CDR3 coding DNA: TGTGCCAGCAGCTTGCGGGGTCATGAGCAGTTCTTC.

The gene calls are TRBV18 and TRBJ2-5; a possible D gene is TRBD2 (5 bases). V was shortened by 6 bases and J by 1 base, with 9 bases between the two germline ends. Germline-derived CDR1 and CDR2 are KGHSH and LQKENI. CDR3 length: 13 residues. The CDR3 DNA is TGTGCCAGCTCGCGGGCTAGCCAAGAGACCCAGTACTTC. Its translation is CASSRASQETQYF.

The rearrangement uses TRBV9 and TRBJ2-7, with 9 bases that match TRBD1. CDR1 is SGDLS and CDR2 is YYNGEE in the germline V gene. This CDR3 has 16 residues. J was trimmed by 6 bases and V by 0 bases; bases with no gene match: 10. The CDR3 loop reads CASSVEQGASMGEQYF. The CDR3 region has the DNA TGTGCCAGCAGCGTAGAACAGGGGGCCTCAATGGGCGAGCAGTACTTC.

V and J are TRBV11-2 and TRBJ2-5, with a tentative D call TRBD1 (6 bases). The CDR3 totals 15 residues. Germline V gene data show CDR1 as SGHAT and CDR2 as FQNNGV. With 3 bases removed from V and 5 bases from J, the gap between germline ends came to 16 bases. CDR3 DNA: TGTGCCAGCAGCTTCCTTCTGGGGGCGCGGGAGACCCAGTACTTC. Amino acids: CASSFLLGARETQYF.

V and J are TRBV28 and TRBJ1-1; possible D gene TRBD1, 5 bases. This CDR3 contains 12 residues. The germline V gene encodes CDR1 MDHEN and CDR2 SYDVKM. V lost 7 bases and J lost 8, with 14 bases in between. CDR3 nucleotides: TGTGCCAGCAAAACCCGACAGAGCGAAGCTTTCTTT. It codes for CASKTRQSEAFF.

This clone turned up a few times. This chain links TRBV5-5 with TRBJ2-1, with D perhaps TRBD2 (5 bases). Trimming removed 0 bases at V and 0 bases at J, with 7 bases between. CDR1 and CDR2 (germline): SGHKS, YYEKEE (reference sequence). The CDR3 contains 15 residues. The CDR3 sequence is CASSLAGSSYNEQFF. The CDR3 DNA reads as TGTGCCAGCAGCTTGGCTGGGAGCTCCTACAATGAGCAGTTCTTC.

The J gene is TRBJ1-2, the V gene TRBV5-1; TRBD1 agrees at 7 bases. V lost 2 bases to trimming and J lost 2 bases; unmatched junction nucleotides: 3. Germline V CDR1 and CDR2: SGHRS, YFSETQ. The CDR3 has 14 amino acids. The DNA of the CDR3 is TGCGCCAGCAGCTTAGAGGGGGCGAACTATGGCTACACCTTC. It specifies CASSLEGANYGYTF.

V is TRBV27 and J is TRBJ1-3; no clear D gene. Trimming removed 3 bases from V and 2 bases from J, with 5 bases in between. CDR3 length: 13 residues. The germline CDR1 and CDR2 sequences are MNHEY and SMNVEV (reference sequence). The chain's CDR3 is CASSLTTGNTIYF. The CDR3 DNA reads TGTGCCAGCAGTTTGACAACTGGAAACACCATATATTTT.

This chain uses TRBV10-3 with TRBJ2-5; 7 bases are shared with TRBD1. Losses at the gene ends were 2 bases for V and 2 bases for J; bases not matched to a gene: 2. The germline V gene has CDR1 ENHRY and CDR2 SYGVKD. The CDR3 contains 14 residues. The CDR3 loop is CAISETGAQETQYF. As DNA, the CDR3 is TGTGCCATCAGTGAGACAGGGGCGCAAGAGACCCAGTACTTC.

The chain carries TRBV23-1 and TRBJ2-7; the D gene is possibly TRBD1 (6 bases). TRBV23-1 counts as an open reading frame of uncertain function. Trimming took 5 bases from V and 4 from J, leaving 15 bases between them. This CDR3 contains 14 residues. CDR3 nucleotides: TGCGCCAGCAGTACCGGAGAGGGGGTTTACGAGCAGTACTTC. Its translation: CASSTGEGVYEQYF.

The chain recombines TRBV5-1 with TRBJ2-5; 8 nucleotides line up with TRBD1. Losses at the gene ends were 3 bases for V and 5 bases for J; bases not matched to a gene: 6. This CDR3 is 14 amino acids long. The germline V gene encodes CDR1 SGHRS and CDR2 YFSETQ. CDR3 DNA: TGCGCCAGCAGCTCCGGGACAGGATTCGAGACCCAGTACTTC. It is translated as CASSSGTGFETQYF.

The chain combines TRBV10-1 with TRBJ1-1, with D possibly being TRBD1 (5 bases). The germline gives CDR1 WNHNN, CDR2 SYGVQD (reference sequence). The CDR3 spans 13 residues. Trimming cost V 6 bases and J 1 base, with 9 bases left between them. CDR3 DNA: TGCGCCAGCAGCGGAGACAGGAACACTGAAGCTTTCTTT. It specifies CASSGDRNTEAFF.

Only one count was recorded for this clone. The chain combines TRBV4-1 with TRBJ2-3, with TRBD2 as a possible D gene (6 bases). CDR3 size: 15 residues. CDR1 MGHRA and CDR2 YSYEKL come from the germline V gene. Trimming left V 5 bases short and J 4 bases short, with 16 bases between. The CDR3, as DNA: TGCGCCAGCAGCACGACTAGTTCCGGGTCAGATACGCAGTATTTT. Amino acid sequence: CASSTTSSGSDTQYF.

On this clone itself: Other nucleotide sequences in the sample specify the same CDR3. V usage is TRBV2 and J usage is TRBJ2-7; 7 bases align to TRBD1. The CDR3 covers 13 residues. V dropped 5 bases and J dropped 3; count of bases not matched to a gene: 4. Germline-derived CDR1 and CDR2 are SNHLY and FYNNEI. In nucleotides, the CDR3 is TGTGCCAGCAGTAGGGACAGTAGCTACGAGCAGTACTTC. Its protein is CASSRDSSYEQYF.

DNA for the CDR3: TGTGCCAGCAGCCAAGATCCAGGAAACGCTAACTATGGCTACACCTTC. Translation gives CASSQDPGNANYGYTF. The V call is TRBV4-2, the J call TRBJ1-2; D uncertain. CDR3 length: 16 residues. Germline CDR1 reads LGHNA; CDR2 reads YNFKEQ. V was trimmed by 0 bases and J by 0 bases, leaving 11 bases between them.

Turning to this clone: At the DNA level, this CDR3 is encoded by other sequences in the same sample as well. The rearrangement joins TRBV6-6 to TRBJ1-5; D is ambiguous. The V gene's germline CDR1 is MNHNY and CDR2 SVGAGI (reference sequence). Between the trimmed V and J ends, which lost 6 bases and 2 bases, there was a span of 8 bases. CDR3 length: 13 residues. The CDR3 spells CASSDTGNQPQHF. CDR3 sequence (DNA): TGTGCCAGCAGCGACACCGGCAATCAGCCCCAGCATTTT.

V usage is TRBV6-6 and J usage is TRBJ1-1; D gene ambiguous. Germline V lookup: CDR1 MNHNY, CDR2 SVGAGI (reference sequence). Trimming took off 11 bases at V and 0 bases at J, with 13 bases between the two ends. The CDR3 runs 13 residues. The CDR3 nucleotides are TGTGCCGGTAGGGCGGGTTTGAACACTGAAGCTTTCTTT. Protein product: CAGRAGLNTEAFF.

The J gene is TRBJ1-2, the V gene TRBV28, with D maybe TRBD1 (6 bases). V was shortened by 5 bases and J by 5 bases, with 15 bases between the two germline ends. The V gene's germline CDR1 is MDHEN and CDR2 SYDVKM. The CDR3 is made up of 14 amino acids. Written as DNA, the CDR3 is TGTGCCAGCAGTACAGGGAGTGGGCCTTATGGCTACACCTTC. Translation: CASSTGSGPYGYTF.

Details on this clone: Sequence at one end of the junction differs from germline and may be a read error. CDR3 nucleotides: TGTGCTAGCAGCTGGCAGCGAGGGAATGAGCAGTTCTTC. This encodes CASSWQRGNEQFF. V and J are TRBV7-7 and TRBJ2-1, with D possibly being TRBD2 (5 bases). CDR1 SSHAT and CDR2 FNYEAQ come from the germline V gene (reference sequence). This CDR3 has 13 residues.

This clone came up once. This chain uses TRBV5-1 with TRBJ1-1; tentatively, D is TRBD1 (6 bases). This CDR3 is built from 14 residues. Deletions cut 6 bases from V and 2 bases from J, with 14 bases between. Germline-derived CDR1 and CDR2 are SGHRS and YFSETQ. The DNA of the CDR3 is TGCGCCAGCAACTTAAGGGGGGGAAACACTGAAGCTTTCTTT. As protein: CASNLRGGNTEAFF.

The chain carries TRBV4-1 and TRBJ2-5; 11 positions agree with TRBD2. From germline, CDR1 is MGHRA and CDR2 YSYEKL. The CDR3 contains 16 residues. With V trimmed by 4 bases and J by 3 bases, 7 bases remained unmatched. In DNA form, the CDR3 reads TGCGCCAGCAGCCCCGGTAGCGGGAGGGGGAAAGAGACCCAGTACTTC. This sequence encodes CASSPGSGRGKETQYF.

J is TRBJ1-2 and V is TRBV5-1, with D possibly being TRBD1 (6 bases). This CDR3 has 14 residues. Trimming took 0 bases from V and 4 from J, leaving 10 bases between them. From germline, CDR1 is SGHRS and CDR2 YFSETQ. The CDR3 DNA reads as TGCGCCAGCAGCTTGGGACAGGCGACCTATGGCTACACCTTC. Translation: CASSLGQATYGYTF.

This rearrangement joins TRBV2 to TRBJ2-7; D is perhaps TRBD1 (6 bases). Looked up from germline, CDR1 is SNHLY and CDR2 is FYNNEI. Deletions cut 6 bases from V and 7 bases from J, with 19 bases between. This CDR3 region has 14 residues. The CDR3 DNA is TGTGCCAGCAGCGCACGGACTGGGGGCGGAGAGCAGTACTTC. It specifies CASSARTGGGEQYF.

J is TRBJ2-3 and V is TRBV7-9; TRBD2 matches 9 bases. From germline, CDR1 is SEHNR and CDR2 FQNEAQ (reference sequence). CDR3 size: 17 residues. The ends lost 4 bases at V and 0 bases at J; junction bases unmatched: 8. The DNA for the CDR3 is TGTGCCAGCAGCTACGAGAGCGGGGGGTCTAGCACAGATACGCAGTATTTT. It codes for CASSYESGGSSTDTQYF.

The V call is TRBV4-2, the J call TRBJ1-5, with 7 bases aligning to TRBD1. Germline V gene sequence: CDR1 LGHNA, CDR2 YNFKEQ. The V and J ends lost 4 bases and 0 bases, in that order; junction bases with no gene match: 6. This CDR3 region has 16 residues. In DNA, the CDR3 is TGTGCCAGCAGCCTAGGGACAGAATATAGCAATCAGCCCCAGCATTTT. It encodes CASSLGTEYSNQPQHF.